What follows is one T cell receptor beta chain and its context. Germline V gene sequence: CDR1 SGHTA, CDR2 FQGTGA. The CDR3 has 15 amino acids. Trimming pared 3 bases from V and 0 bases from J, leaving 9 bases between. The data derive from a study of T cell changes during pregnancy in multiple sclerosis. The method was immunoSEQ multiplex PCR; TCRdb's version includes in-frame clones alone and lacks a portion of them. The data contain approximately 26,000 clones, about 91% of them seen just once; the ten biggest clones take up around 0.8%. The TCR sequence derives from a female donor with multiple sclerosis, enrolled in a pregnancy study. The genes are TRBV7-3 and TRBJ2-1; possible D gene TRBD2, 5 bases. The sample here was CD4+ T cells from peripheral blood mononuclear cells, taken in the second trimester of pregnancy. CDR3 nucleotides: TGTGCCAGCAGCTTTGGCGCGGGCTCCTACAATGAGCAGTTCTTC. Amino acid sequence: CASSFGAGSYNEQFF.